This T cell receptor (beta chain) was captured in a study of PD-1 blockade in mismatch repair-deficient tumors. Here immunoSEQ multiplex PCR was the method, and the copy in TCRdb shows in-frame clones only, minus some. The sample records about 67,000 clones, roughly 80% being singletons. From germline, CDR1 is GTSNPN and CDR2 SVGIG (reference sequence). The CDR3 extends over 14 amino acids. Deletions cut 0 bases from V and 4 bases from J, with 12 bases between. The gene calls are TRBV30 and TRBJ1-1; D is possibly TRBD1 (6 bases). This specimen consisted of peripheral blood, obtained 2 weeks after starting pembrolizumab. The receptor comes from an adult with mismatch repair-deficient cancer. The CDR3 sequence: CAWSVGGAITEAFF. CDR3 DNA sequence: TGTGCCTGGAGTGTTGGGGGGGCAATCACTGAAGCTTTCTTT.